This T cell receptor beta chain derives from a study of blood T cell repertoires in COVID-19. Sequencing was performed with immunoSEQ multiplex PCR; in TCRdb, only in-frame clones are kept and a portion is missing. The top ten hold roughly 15% of the sample, which has 100,000 to 150,000 clones, about four fifths seen once. After removal of 5 bases from V and 4 bases from J, the junction contained 7 bases not matched to a gene. Germline CDR1 reads SGHTA; CDR2 reads FQGNSA. The CDR3 totals 16 residues. The genes are TRBV7-2 and TRBJ2-7, with 14 bases identical to TRBD2. Material: peripheral blood. The sequence derives from a woman of 80 years or more with acute or convalescent COVID-19. The CDR3 region has the DNA TGTGCCAGCAGCCTTACCGGGACTAGCGGGAGATACGAGCAGTACTTC. Amino acids: CASSLTGTSGRYEQYF.